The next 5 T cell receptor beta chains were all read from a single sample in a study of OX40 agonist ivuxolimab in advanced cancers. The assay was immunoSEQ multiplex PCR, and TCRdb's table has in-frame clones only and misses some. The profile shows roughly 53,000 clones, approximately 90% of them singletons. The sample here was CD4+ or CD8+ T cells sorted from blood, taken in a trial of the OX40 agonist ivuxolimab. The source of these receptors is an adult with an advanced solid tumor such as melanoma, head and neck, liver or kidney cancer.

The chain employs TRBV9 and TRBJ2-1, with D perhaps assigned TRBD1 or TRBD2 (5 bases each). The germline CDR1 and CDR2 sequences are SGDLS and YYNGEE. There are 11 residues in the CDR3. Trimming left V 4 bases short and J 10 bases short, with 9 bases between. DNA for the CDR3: TGTGCCAGCAGCCTAGGGACGGAGCAGTTCTTC. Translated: CASSLGTEQFF.

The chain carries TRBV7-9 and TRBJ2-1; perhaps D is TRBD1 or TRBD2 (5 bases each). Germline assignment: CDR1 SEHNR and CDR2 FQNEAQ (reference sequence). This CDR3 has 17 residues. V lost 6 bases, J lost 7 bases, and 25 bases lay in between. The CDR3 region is CASRHSQDSSSGNEQFF. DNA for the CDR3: TGTGCCAGCAGACATTCTCAAGACAGCTCGTCGGGGAATGAGCAGTTCTTC.

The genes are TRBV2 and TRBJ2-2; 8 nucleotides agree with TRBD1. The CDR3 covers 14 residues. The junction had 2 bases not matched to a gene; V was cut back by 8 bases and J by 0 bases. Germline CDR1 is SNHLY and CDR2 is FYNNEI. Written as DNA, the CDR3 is TGTGCCAGCCTACAGGGGGCGAACACCGGGGAGCTGTTTTTT. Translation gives CASLQGANTGELFF.

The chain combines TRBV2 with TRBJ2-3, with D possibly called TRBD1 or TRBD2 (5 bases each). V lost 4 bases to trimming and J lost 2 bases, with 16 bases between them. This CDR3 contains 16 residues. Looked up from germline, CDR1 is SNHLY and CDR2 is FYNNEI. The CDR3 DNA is TGTGCCAGCAGTGTGACGAGGGACCCAACCACAGATACGCAGTATTTT. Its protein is CASSVTRDPTTDTQYF. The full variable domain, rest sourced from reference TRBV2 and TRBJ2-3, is EPEVTQTPSHQVTQMGQEVILRCVPISNHLYFYWYRQILGQKVEFLVSFYNNEISEKSEIFDDQFSVERPDGSNFTLKIRSTKLEDSAMYFCASSVTRDPTTDTQYFGPGTRLTVL.

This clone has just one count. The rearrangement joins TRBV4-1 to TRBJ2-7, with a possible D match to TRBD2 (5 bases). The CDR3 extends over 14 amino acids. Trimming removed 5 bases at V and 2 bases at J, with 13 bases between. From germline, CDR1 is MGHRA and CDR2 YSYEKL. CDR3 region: CASSESLGTYEQYF. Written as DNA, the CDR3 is TGCGCCAGCAGCGAATCACTAGGGACCTACGAGCAGTACTTC.